This record covers a single T cell receptor (beta chain). This sample is part of a study of CD8 T cells in Susac syndrome. When the RNA was reverse transcribed, random hexamers were used with an input of about 0.45 to 1 ug. One entry per CDR3 protein results from TCRdb running MiXCR on the immunoSEQ multiplex PCR reads. The sample yields some 120,000 distinct CDR3 sequences, roughly 92% seen once. CD8+ and CD4+ T cells from blood underwent TCR beta sequencing. The authors negatively isolated CD8+ and CD4+ T cells and FACS-enriched TEMRA cells. The specimen sequenced was CD4+ T cells from PBMCs. This sequence was found in a human donor in good health.

CDR3 sequence: CAWSVGYGQYF. The CDR3 nucleotides are TGTGCCTGGAGTGTAGGATATGGGCAGTACTTC. This chain uses TRBV30 with TRBJ2-7; D gene uncertain. Germline CDR1 reads GTSNPN; CDR2 reads SVGIG (reference sequence). The CDR3 totals 11 residues. The germline V and J ends were trimmed by 0 bases and 9 bases, with 9 bases remaining between them.